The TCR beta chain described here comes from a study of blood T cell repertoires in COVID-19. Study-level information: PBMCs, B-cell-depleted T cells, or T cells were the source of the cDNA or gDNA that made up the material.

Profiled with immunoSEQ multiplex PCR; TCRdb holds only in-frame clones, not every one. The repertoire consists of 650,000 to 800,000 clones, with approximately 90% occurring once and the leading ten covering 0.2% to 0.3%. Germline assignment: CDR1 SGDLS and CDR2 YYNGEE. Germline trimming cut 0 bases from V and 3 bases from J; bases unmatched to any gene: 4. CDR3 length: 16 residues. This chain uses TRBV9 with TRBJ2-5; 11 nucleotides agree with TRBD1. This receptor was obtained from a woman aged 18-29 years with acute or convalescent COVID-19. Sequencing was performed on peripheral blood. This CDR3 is CASSVGTGGGKETQYF. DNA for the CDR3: TGTGCCAGCAGCGTAGGGACAGGGGGCGGGAAAGAGACCCAGTACTTC.